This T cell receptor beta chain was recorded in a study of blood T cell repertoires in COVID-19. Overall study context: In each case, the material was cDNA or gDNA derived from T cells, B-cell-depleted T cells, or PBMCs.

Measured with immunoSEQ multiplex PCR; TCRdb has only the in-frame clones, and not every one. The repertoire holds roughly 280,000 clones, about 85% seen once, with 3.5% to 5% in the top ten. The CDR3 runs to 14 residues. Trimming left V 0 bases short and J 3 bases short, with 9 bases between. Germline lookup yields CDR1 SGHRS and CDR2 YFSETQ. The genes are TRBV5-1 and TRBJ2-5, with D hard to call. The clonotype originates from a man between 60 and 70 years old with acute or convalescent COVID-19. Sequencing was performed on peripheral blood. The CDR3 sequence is CASSLGVAEETQYF. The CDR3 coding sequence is TGCGCCAGCAGCTTGGGTGTGGCAGAAGAGACCCAGTACTTC.